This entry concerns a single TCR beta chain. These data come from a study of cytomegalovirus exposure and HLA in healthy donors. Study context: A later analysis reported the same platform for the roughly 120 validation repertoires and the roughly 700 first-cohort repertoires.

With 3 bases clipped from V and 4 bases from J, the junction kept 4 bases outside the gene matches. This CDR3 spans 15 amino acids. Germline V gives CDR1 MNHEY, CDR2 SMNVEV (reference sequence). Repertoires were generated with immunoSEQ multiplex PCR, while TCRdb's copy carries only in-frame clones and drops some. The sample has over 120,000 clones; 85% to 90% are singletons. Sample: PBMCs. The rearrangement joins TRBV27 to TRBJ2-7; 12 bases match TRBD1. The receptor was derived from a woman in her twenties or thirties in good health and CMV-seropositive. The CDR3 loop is CASSLGTGGKYEQYF. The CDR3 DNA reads TGTGCCAGCAGTTTGGGGACAGGGGGCAAGTACGAGCAGTACTTC.